The T cell receptor beta chain under discussion was sequenced for a study of glioma-infiltrating T cells. Amplification of TCR alpha and beta CDR3 regions from RNA used iRepertoire nested multiplex PCR. Tissue mRNA or PBMC total RNA, roughly 85-450 ng, went into one-step reverse transcription and amplification. In TCRdb, the multiplex PCR reads were re-called with MiXCR into one record per CDR3 protein. The sample shows more than 85,000 distinct CDR3 sequences, less than 30% of them seen only once. Findings of the study overall: Above-expected tissue-blood divergence occurred in all gliomas, most in low-grade ones. Only very few CDR3 sequences appeared in both tissue and blood.

This clonotype was seen ten or more times. Antigen unknown. With V trimmed by 3 bases and J by 4 bases, 3 bases remained unmatched. The V gene's germline CDR1 is DFQATT and CDR2 SNEGSKA (reference sequence). The CDR3 length is 13 residues. The source material was glioma tissue, nonneoplastic brain tissue, or PBMCs (not recorded which). The sequence derives from a human donor with low-grade glioma or glioblastoma, undergoing nonglioma brain surgery, or in good health (not recorded which). The genes are TRBV20-1 and TRBJ1-5; 7 bases are a match to TRBD1. CDR3 nucleotides: TGCAGTGCTAGGGGACAGACGAATCAGCCCCAGCATTTT. Protein: CSARGQTNQPQHF.